This T cell receptor (beta chain) was found in a study of shared clonotypes between healthy human individuals. Per the germline V gene, CDR1 is MNHEY and CDR2 is SVGAGI. J gave up 4 bases and V 1 base, and 2 bases lay outside the gene matches. The CDR3 has 16 residues. Profiled with immunoSEQ multiplex PCR; TCRdb holds only in-frame clones, not every one. The sample holds about a million clones; approximately 77% are singletons and the top ten take 0.85% to 1%. This TCR came from a man aged 18 to 35 in good health. Some clones in this sample may be carry-over from other donors' samples. Sequenced input: memory CD4+ T cells from PBMCs. Noted subset: CD45RA-negative fraction. The chain uses TRBV6-5 and TRBJ2-6, with 9 bases matching TRBD1. CDR3 residues: CASSYWTGAGANVLTF. CDR3 bases: TGTGCCAGCAGTTACTGGACAGGGGCCGGGGCCAACGTCCTGACTTTC.